This TCR beta chain was sequenced for a study of OX40 agonist ivuxolimab in advanced cancers. Study at large: The dose of intravenous ivuxolimab that patients received every 2 weeks ranged from 0.01 to 10 mg/kg. Three dose-escalation patients had partial responses: one with hepatocellular carcinoma and two with cutaneous melanoma.

CDR3 length: 15 residues. Germline CDR1 is SGHRS and CDR2 is YFSETQ. The germline V and J ends were trimmed by 4 bases and 3 bases, with 16 bases remaining between them. The cohort excluded patients with autoimmune disease history or systemic immunosuppression. Overall study results and limits: Circulating CD4+ and CD8+ T cells showed clonal expansion by week 6 at 0.1 to 3.0 mg/kg.

Some clones are missing from TCRdb's copy, which holds only in-frame ones; the method was immunoSEQ multiplex PCR. This table holds under 85,000 clones, 87% found once. About this clone itself: The antigen is undetermined.

The rearrangement joins TRBV5-1 to TRBJ2-5, with D tentatively TRBD1 (6 bases). The specimen comprised CD4+ or CD8+ T cells sorted from blood, sampled in a trial of the OX40 agonist ivuxolimab. This clonotype was sampled from an adult with an advanced solid tumor such as melanoma, head and neck, liver or kidney cancer. The CDR3 region is CASSIGQRAEETQYF. CDR3 nucleotides: TGCGCCAGCAGCATAGGACAGAGAGCTGAAGAGACCCAGTACTTC.